The present T cell receptor (beta chain) was sequenced within a study of immune characterization of retroperitoneal liposarcoma. Relative to its sample, this clonotype is medium-sized. From the PCR reads, TCRdb called clonotypes with MiXCR, one entry per CDR3 protein. The sample holds about 5,000 distinct CDR3 sequences; around a third are singletons and the top ten take around 28%. CDR1 SEHNR and CDR2 FQNEAQ come from the germline V gene (reference sequence). V was shortened by 1 base and J by 4 bases, with 10 bases between the two germline ends. The CDR3 loop spans 15 amino acids. The sequenced material came from tumor tissue. V usage is TRBV7-9 and J usage is TRBJ2-2; D gene unclear. This TCR was recovered from a female donor with retroperitoneal liposarcoma. The CDR3 sequence is CASSLVSQSTGELFF. CDR3 bases: TGTGCCAGCAGCTTAGTCTCCCAAAGCACCGGGGAGCTGTTTTTT.